These 29 T cell receptor beta chains were all obtained from the same sample, sequenced in a study of blood T cells in healthy people across ages. Alongside a J-beta primer mix, a sample-barcoded 5' primer served in a second PCR lasting about 7 to 11 cycles. TCRdb used MiXCR to reprocess the 5' RACE reads, holding one entry per CDR3 protein. The table includes some 760,000 distinct CDR3 sequences, 20% to 30% detected once. Another study also made use of these data, one on T cells of mothers and their children.

The specimen sequenced was blood. These receptors all come from a boy younger than 18 in good health.

This clonotype has more than one count but fewer than ten. The chain carries TRBV28 and TRBJ1-1, with D possibly matching TRBD1 (5 bases). Trimming pared 6 bases from V and 10 bases from J, leaving 27 bases between. Germline V lookup: CDR1 MDHEN, CDR2 SYDVKM. This CDR3 has 16 residues. CDR3: CASSPPAPRDLVGAFF. CDR3 in DNA: TGTGCCAGCAGCCCCCCGGCTCCCAGGGACCTTGTGGGAGCTTTCTTT.

This clonotype was picked up a small number of times. The chain carries TRBV4-1 and TRBJ2-7, with TRBD1 identical over 11 bases. Trimming at V came to 1 base and at J to 7 bases, leaving 6 bases not matched to a gene. This CDR3 spans 15 amino acids. The germline V gene has CDR1 MGHRA and CDR2 YSYEKL. In DNA, the CDR3 is TGCGCCAGCAGCCAAGGGCGGGACAGGGGGAGAGAGCAGTACTTC. Translating it yields CASSQGRDRGREQYF.

J is TRBJ2-1 and V is TRBV5-6, with a tentative D call TRBD2 (6 bases). Germline loops: CDR1 SGHDT, CDR2 YYEEEE. V lost 1 base to trimming and J lost 2 bases, with 16 bases between them. CDR3 length equals 17 residues. In nucleotides, the CDR3 is TGTGCCAGCAGCTTGCGTGCGAGGGACTTCGCCTACAATGAGCAGTTCTTC. It encodes CASSLRARDFAYNEQFF.

The J gene is TRBJ1-1, the V gene TRBV6-4; D call uncertain. Germline V gene lookup returns CDR1 MRHNA and CDR2 SNTAGT. V was trimmed by 2 bases and J by 6 bases, leaving 4 bases between them. The CDR3 loop spans 11 amino acids. CDR3 in amino acids: CASSDGSEAFF. The CDR3 coding sequence is TGTGCCAGCAGTGACGGCTCTGAAGCTTTCTTT.

This clonotype was seen a handful of times. The rearrangement joins TRBV10-1 to TRBJ2-5; no firm D call. The J call may be in error: the DNA end matches TRBJ2-1 better. CDR1 and CDR2 from the germline V gene are WNHNN and SYGVQD (reference sequence). This CDR3 has 15 amino acids. Here the CDR3 DNA reads TGCGCCAGCAGTGAAGGCAGCCTTCCCTACAATGAGCAGTTCTTC. Protein: CASSEGSLPYNEQFF.

The chain combines TRBV19 with TRBJ2-1; 9 nucleotides agree with TRBD1. Trimming at V came to 5 bases and at J to 8 bases, leaving 7 bases not matched to a gene. Germline CDR1 is LNHDA and CDR2 is SQIVND (reference sequence). The length of the CDR3 is 14 residues. CDR3 region: CASSFNTGGHEQFF. DNA for the CDR3: TGTGCCAGTAGTTTCAACACAGGGGGCCATGAGCAGTTCTTC.

The chain joins TRBV7-9 to TRBJ2-5; maybe TRBD2 (6 bases). The CDR3 spans 15 residues. V lost 0 bases to trimming and J lost 5 bases, with 13 bases between them. Germline CDR1 and CDR2: SEHNR and FQNEAQ (reference sequence). CDR3 amino acids: CASSLALGGQETQYF. The CDR3 DNA reads TGTGCCAGCAGCTTAGCGCTGGGGGGTCAGGAGACCCAGTACTTC.

This clonotype was seen a handful of times. In DNA form, the CDR3 reads TGTGCCAGCAGCTTAGGATGGGACAGCCAAAATCAGCCCCAGCATTTT. Protein sequence: CASSLGWDSQNQPQHF. The chain combines TRBV7-4 with TRBJ1-5; 7 nucleotides align to TRBD1. This CDR3 comprises 16 residues. V dropped 1 base and J dropped 4; count of bases not matched to a gene: 7. Germline V gives CDR1 SGHVT, CDR2 SQSDAQ.

This clonotype turned up a few times. At one end the junction does not follow the germline gene, possibly because of a read error. The V and J genes are TRBV9 and TRBJ2-3, with D perhaps TRBD2 (5 bases). The V gene's germline CDR1 is SGDLS and CDR2 YYNGEE. The CDR3 is 14 amino acids. The DNA of the CDR3 is TGTGCCTGCAGCGTATACGGGGGCACAGATACGCAGTATTTT. Its translation: CACSVYGGTDTQYF.

As to this clonotype: The DNA is omitted, as the CDR3 cannot be located on it reliably, and the CDR3 follows TCRdb's listing. The chain joins TRBV29-1 to TRBJ2-5; the D segment call TRBD1 is taken from the table without a DNA check. The CDR3 adds up to 14 amino acids, both ends counted. CDR1 SQVTM and CDR2 ANQGSEA come from the germline V gene. The CDR3 sequence: CSGFGGGIYNEQLF.

The V call is TRBV5-1, the J call TRBJ1-2; D not certain. This CDR3 is built from 14 residues. The germline V gene encodes CDR1 SGHRS and CDR2 YFSETQ. The V and J ends lost 5 bases and 1 base respectively, with 12 bases between them. The CDR3 DNA follows: TGCGCCAGCAGGGGAGGGCCAGGTAACTATGGCTACACCTTC. Its translation: CASRGGPGNYGYTF.

The chain couples TRBV4-3 to TRBJ1-1, with D possibly being TRBD1 (5 bases). Germline CDR1 and CDR2: LGHNA and YSLEER. The CDR3 spans 13 residues. V lost 0 bases, J lost 10 bases, and 12 bases lay in between. CDR3 amino acids: CASSQERGASAFF. The CDR3 DNA reads TGCGCCAGCAGCCAAGAGCGCGGGGCCTCAGCTTTCTTT.

The chain recombines TRBV24-1 with TRBJ2-5; D gene unclear. With the DNA end fitting TRBJ2-7 better, the J assignment may be wrong. Per the germline V gene, CDR1 is KGHDR and CDR2 is SFDVKD. CDR3 length equals 13 residues. The chain's CDR3 is CATSDYTGYEQYF. Written as DNA, the CDR3 is TGTGCCACCAGTGATTATACCGGTTACGAGCAGTACTTC.

The chain has TRBV6-5 and TRBJ2-4, with D perhaps matching TRBD2 (5 bases). From germline, CDR1 is MNHEY and CDR2 SVGAGI. Trimming left V 2 bases short and J 3 bases short, with 8 bases between. This CDR3 has 14 amino acids. The CDR3 region has the DNA TGTGCCAGCAGTTACGACGGGGTCAAAAACATTCAGTACTTC. Translation gives CASSYDGVKNIQYF.

The chain uses TRBV24-1 and TRBJ2-5; D not resolved. The CDR3 extends over 16 amino acids. The ends were cut back, 0 bases at V and 1 base at J, with 11 bases in the middle. The V gene's germline CDR1 is KGHDR and CDR2 SFDVKD. CDR3 sequence: CATSDLRVGSQETQYF. Here the CDR3 DNA reads TGTGCCACCAGTGATTTGCGGGTCGGAAGCCAAGAGACCCAGTACTTC.

This sequence joins TRBV7-8 and TRBJ2-5, with D maybe TRBD2 (6 bases). There are 16 residues in the CDR3. Trimming shortened V by 7 bases and J by 2 bases, and 20 bases separated the two germline ends. Germline V lookup: CDR1 SGHVS, CDR2 FQNEAQ. The CDR3 loop is CASNALSSRGQETQYF. DNA for the CDR3: TGTGCCAGCAACGCTCTCAGCTCGCGGGGACAAGAGACCCAGTACTTC.

This clonotype was recorded a few times. This rearrangement joins TRBV28 to TRBJ2-4; possible D gene TRBD2, 5 bases. CDR3 length: 16 residues. The V gene lost 3 bases and the J gene lost 8 bases, with 20 bases spanning the gap. Germline V CDR1 and CDR2: MDHEN, SYDVKM. CDR3 in amino acids: CASSFLSTVKEDIQYF. The CDR3 region has the DNA TGTGCCAGCAGTTTCTTATCTACGGTGAAGGAGGACATTCAGTACTTC.

This clonotype was observed many times. The CDR3 protein is CATSGGGQETQYF. Here the CDR3 DNA reads TGTGCCACCAGTGGAGGCGGTCAGGAGACCCAGTACTTC. The rearrangement joins TRBV24-1 to TRBJ2-5; no clear D gene. Germline V gene sequence: CDR1 KGHDR, CDR2 SFDVKD. Trimming pared 5 bases from V and 5 bases from J, leaving 11 bases between. The CDR3 has 13 amino acids.

V gene TRBV12-3 or TRBV12-4 combines with J gene TRBJ2-2; D might be TRBD2 (5 bases). The CDR3 is made up of 14 amino acids. Between the trimmed V and J ends, which lost 3 bases and 7 bases, there was a span of 12 bases. CDR3 region: CASSFVGEGGELFF. DNA of the CDR3: TGTGCCAGCAGTTTTGTAGGAGAGGGCGGGGAGCTGTTTTTT.

A few counts support this clonotype. Germline is not matched at one junction end, which may reflect a read error. CDR3 sequence: CASSLVASGRGYEQYF. In DNA, the CDR3 is TGTGCTAGCAGCTTAGTCGCTAGCGGGAGAGGTTACGAGCAGTACTTC. The chain is built from TRBV7-7 and TRBJ2-5; TRBD2 matches at 10 bases. The J call could be wrong; TRBJ2-7 is a better fit for the DNA end. CDR1 SSHAT and CDR2 FNYEAQ come from the germline V gene (reference sequence). The CDR3 contains 16 residues.

The J gene is TRBJ2-7, the V gene TRBV24-1, with TRBD2 as a possible D gene (6 bases). Looked up from germline, CDR1 is KGHDR and CDR2 is SFDVKD. V gave up 8 bases and J gave up 6 bases, with 10 bases separating them. This CDR3 is 11 amino acids long. The CDR3 protein is CATKGGVEQYF. CDR3 bases: TGTGCCACCAAAGGAGGGGTCGAGCAGTACTTC.

The chain employs TRBV6-5 and TRBJ1-5, with D hard to call. The ends were cut back, 9 bases at V and 3 bases at J, with 15 bases in the middle. Germline V gene data show CDR1 as MNHEY and CDR2 as SVGAGI. CDR3 length: 14 amino acids. CDR3 region: CASAGIGHNQPQHF. DNA of the CDR3: TGTGCCAGTGCCGGGATAGGGCACAATCAGCCCCAGCATTTT.

V gene TRBV24-1 combines with J gene TRBJ2-7; 13 nucleotides agree with TRBD2. The V gene's germline CDR1 is KGHDR and CDR2 SFDVKD. V was clipped by 4 bases and J by 4 bases; unmatched bases: 3. The CDR3 extends over 15 amino acids. In nucleotides, the CDR3 is TGTGCCACCAGTGAAGGGACTAGCGGGAAATACGAGCAGTACTTC. Protein: CATSEGTSGKYEQYF.

This clonotype showed up just a few times. The V and J genes are TRBV6-1 and TRBJ2-4; 9 nucleotides agree with TRBD2. With V trimmed by 7 bases and J by 16 bases, 8 bases remained unmatched. The germline CDR1 and CDR2 sequences are MNHNS and SASEGT. This CDR3 is built from 11 residues. The CDR3 loop is CASNLHGTSYF. For the CDR3, the DNA is TGTGCCAGCAATCTTCATGGGACTAGCTACTTC.

This clonotype was seen repeatedly, ten times or more. The chain joins TRBV6-2 or TRBV6-3 to TRBJ2-1; D remains unclear. CDR1 and CDR2 (germline): MNHEY, SVGEGT. This CDR3 has 13 residues. V was pared by 1 base and J by 6 bases, with 7 bases between. The CDR3 bases are TGTGCCAGCAGTTACTTAGATATCAATGAGCAGTTCTTC. Protein: CASSYLDINEQFF.

A few counts support this clonotype. The CDR3 DNA reads TGCGCCAGCAGCTTGGAGTACAGCTCAATTGAAGCTTTCTTT. Its protein is CASSLEYSSIEAFF. This chain connects TRBV5-1 to TRBJ1-1; no reliable D call. V lost 0 bases and J lost 7, with 13 bases in between. Germline CDR1 is SGHRS and CDR2 is YFSETQ. The CDR3 length is 14 residues.

The rearrangement links TRBV4-3 to TRBJ1-1, with TRBD1 as a possible D gene (5 bases). Germline values: CDR1 LGHNA, CDR2 YSLEER. CDR3 length equals 14 residues. The V and J ends lost 0 bases and 7 bases respectively, with 12 bases between them. Written as DNA, the CDR3 is TGCGCCAGCAGCCAAGAATTTTTCGGACATGAAGCTTTCTTT. This sequence encodes CASSQEFFGHEAFF.

The V and J genes are TRBV29-1 and TRBJ2-7, with unresolved D. The length of the CDR3 is 11 residues. Between the trimmed V and J ends, which lost 4 bases and 3 bases, there was a span of 7 bases. Germline V lookup: CDR1 SQVTM, CDR2 ANQGSEA. The CDR3 reads CSVGSGYEQYF. The CDR3 nucleotides are TGCAGCGTTGGAAGTGGCTACGAGCAGTACTTC.

The V and J genes are TRBV9 and TRBJ1-1, with a weak D call TRBD1 (6 bases). CDR1 SGDLS and CDR2 YYNGEE come from the germline V gene. The ends were cut back, 4 bases at V and 0 bases at J, with 13 bases in the middle. This CDR3 spans 15 amino acids. CDR3 sequence (DNA): TGTGCCAGCAGCCCAGCAGGGGTTATGAACACTGAAGCTTTCTTT. Amino acid sequence: CASSPAGVMNTEAFF.